This is a list of T cell receptor beta chains from one sample in a study of T cells in Graves' hyperthyroidism and ophthalmopathy. Via MiXCR, TCRdb re-called the multiplex PCR reads, giving one row per CDR3 protein. The sample lists hundreds of thousands of distinct CDR3 sequences, roughly 13% occurring once. The sample was blood. The receptor set was obtained from a man aged 50 to 59 with Graves' ophthalmopathy. Both conserved end residues are part of each CDR3. Fields, in order: V gene, clone size, J gene, D gene, CDR3 DNA, CDR3 protein. A D gene is named only where the DNA matches it firmly. Some rows have no size entry. The others give once, few or many, or a class for an expanded clone.

V gene: TRBV20-1
clone size: few
J gene: TRBJ2-3
D gene: TRBD2
CDR3 DNA: TGCAGTGCTAGAGAAACTAGCGTTCCCACGCAGTATTTT
CDR3 protein: CSARETSVPTQYF

V gene: TRBV20-1
clone size: many
J gene: TRBJ2-7
D gene: TRBD2
CDR3 DNA: TGCAGTGCCCTCCCCCTAGCGGGAGGGCCCTACGAGCAGTACTTC
CDR3 protein: CSALPLAGGPYEQYF

V gene: TRBV15
clone size: few
J gene: TRBJ1-2
D gene: .
CDR3 DNA: TGTGCCACCAGCAGAGATCATCGCAGCTATGGCTACACCTTC
CDR3 protein: CATSRDHRSYGYTF

V gene: TRBV29-1
clone size: .
J gene: TRBJ1-1
D gene: .
CDR3 DNA: TGCAGCGTCGATGGGCCCGGTTGGGGTGAAGCTTTCTTT
CDR3 protein: CSVDGPGWGEAFF

V gene: TRBV28
clone size: many
J gene: TRBJ1-2
D gene: .
CDR3 DNA: TGTGCCAGCAGTCTAAGAAACCGTTACTATGGCTACACCTTC
CDR3 protein: CASSLRNRYYGYTF

V gene: TRBV6-1
clone size: .
J gene: TRBJ2-5
D gene: TRBD1
CDR3 DNA: TGTGCCAGCAGCAACAGGGGGCTGGCCCAGTACTTC
CDR3 protein: CASSNRGLAQYF

V gene: TRBV5-8
clone size: .
J gene: TRBJ2-3
D gene: .
CDR3 DNA: TGTGCCAGCAGACTACAGGGAGATACGCAGTATTTT
CDR3 protein: CASRLQGDTQYF

V gene: TRBV6-1
clone size: .
J gene: TRBJ1-5
D gene: .
CDR3 DNA: TGTGCCAGCAGTAGGGGGAATAGCAATCAGCCCCAGCATTTT
CDR3 protein: CASSRGNSNQPQHF

V gene: TRBV7-2
clone size: few
J gene: TRBJ2-1
D gene: .
CDR3 DNA: TGTGCCAGCAGCAAGGACGCCCTCCGGTATGAGCAGTTCTTC
CDR3 protein: CASSKDALRYEQFF

V gene: TRBV15
clone size: few
J gene: TRBJ2-2
D gene: .
CDR3 DNA: TGTGCCACCAGCAGAGATAGGGCTAGTCACGGGGAGCTGTTTTTT
CDR3 protein: CATSRDRASHGELFF

V gene: TRBV6-2/TRBV6-3
clone size: many
J gene: TRBJ2-7
D gene: .
CDR3 DNA: TGTGCCAGCAACCCGTTTCTCGGTTCCTACGAGCAGTACTTC
CDR3 protein: CASNPFLGSYEQYF

V gene: TRBV11-2
clone size: many
J gene: TRBJ2-1
D gene: .
CDR3 DNA: TGTGCCAGCAGCCCCATGACTAGTTCCCATGAGCAGTTCTTC
CDR3 protein: CASSPMTSSHEQFF

V gene: TRBV2
clone size: many
J gene: TRBJ2-2
D gene: .
CDR3 DNA: TGTGCCAGCAGTGAAGCGCCTTTGGCGGGATACACTAACACCGGGGAGCTGTTTTTT
CDR3 protein: CASSEAPLAGYTNTGELFF

V gene: TRBV11-2
clone size: many
J gene: TRBJ2-5
D gene: TRBD2
CDR3 DNA: TGTGCCAGCAGCTCGTGGACTAGCGACCAAGAGACCCAGTACTTC
CDR3 protein: CASSSWTSDQETQYF

V gene: TRBV20-1
clone size: few
J gene: TRBJ2-2
D gene: .
CDR3 DNA: TGCAGTGCTAGAGCTGATCCCACCGGGGAGCTGTTTTTT
CDR3 protein: CSARADPTGELFF

V gene: TRBV30
clone size: many
J gene: TRBJ1-6
D gene: .
CDR3 DNA: TGTGCCTGGAGTGTAGGATCGTCTTGGGATTCACCCCTCCACTTT
CDR3 protein: CAWSVGSSWDSPLHF

V gene: TRBV6-4
clone size: .
J gene: TRBJ2-7
D gene: TRBD1
CDR3 DNA: TGTGCCAGCGCCGTTCACAGGGGCTTCGAGCAGTACTTC
CDR3 protein: CASAVHRGFEQYF

V gene: TRBV27
clone size: .
J gene: TRBJ2-7
D gene: .
CDR3 DNA: TGTGCCAGCCGCTGGCAGGGTGGCTACGAGCAGTACTTC
CDR3 protein: CASRWQGGYEQYF

V gene: TRBV5-8
clone size: many
J gene: TRBJ2-5
D gene: TRBD2
CDR3 DNA: TGTGCCAGCAGCTTGTCACTAGCGGGCAGGGAGACCCAGTACTTC
CDR3 protein: CASSLSLAGRETQYF

V gene: TRBV20-1
clone size: many
J gene: TRBJ2-3
D gene: .
CDR3 DNA: TGCAGTGCTAGAGGCAGGGGTGGGGGAGGCGCAGATACGCAGTATTTT
CDR3 protein: CSARGRGGGGADTQYF

V gene: TRBV3-1
clone size: many
J gene: TRBJ1-2
D gene: .
CDR3 DNA: TGTGCCAGCAGCCCTGACCTCCGGGGCTACACCTTC
CDR3 protein: CASSPDLRGYTF

V gene: TRBV4-1
clone size: .
J gene: TRBJ1-5
D gene: TRBD1
CDR3 DNA: TGCGCCAGCAGCCAAGGGACAGGGAGATCCTATAGCAATCAGCCCCAGCATTTT
CDR3 protein: CASSQGTGRSYSNQPQHF

V gene: TRBV5-1
clone size: .
J gene: TRBJ1-1
D gene: .
CDR3 DNA: TGCGCCAGCAGCTTGTTAGCAGGGGTCACTGAAGCTTTCTTT
CDR3 protein: CASSLLAGVTEAFF

V gene: TRBV11-3
clone size: many
J gene: TRBJ1-2
D gene: TRBD1
CDR3 DNA: TGTGCCAGCAGCTTAGATGCTGGGACAGGGGTCGGCTACACCTTC
CDR3 protein: CASSLDAGTGVGYTF

V gene: TRBV5-5
clone size: .
J gene: TRBJ2-7
D gene: .
CDR3 DNA: TGTGCCAGCAGCGCCGGGAGTAGCGGACCACAGACCACCTACGAGCAGTACTTC
CDR3 protein: CASSAGSSGPQTTYEQYF

V gene: TRBV7-9
clone size: few
J gene: TRBJ1-3
D gene: .
CDR3 DNA: TGTGCCAGCAGGCCCCCTATGAGGGTCGGAAACACCATATATTTT
CDR3 protein: CASRPPMRVGNTIYF

V gene: TRBV3-1
clone size: many
J gene: TRBJ2-5
D gene: TRBD2
CDR3 DNA: TGTGCCAGCAGCCACCCAAGGGGGCTAGCGGGAGGTAAAGAGACCCAGTACTTC
CDR3 protein: CASSHPRGLAGGKETQYF

V gene: TRBV3-1
clone size: few
J gene: TRBJ1-1
D gene: TRBD1
CDR3 DNA: TGTGCCAGCAGCCGGGGGGACAGCACTGAAGCTTTCTTT
CDR3 protein: CASSRGDSTEAFF

V gene: TRBV13
clone size: many
J gene: TRBJ1-5
D gene: .
CDR3 DNA: TGTGCCAGCAGCTCCGCGAGTCAGCCCCAGCATTTT
CDR3 protein: CASSSASQPQHF

V gene: TRBV5-1
clone size: many
J gene: TRBJ1-4
D gene: TRBD1
CDR3 DNA: TGCGCCAGTCAAAGGGGACAGTCTAATGAAAAACTGTTTTTT
CDR3 protein: CASQRGQSNEKLFF

V gene: TRBV7-6
clone size: many
J gene: TRBJ2-1
D gene: TRBD2
CDR3 DNA: TGTGCCAGCAGCTTAAGCGTAGCGGGAGCGGCCTACAATGAGCAGTTCTTC
CDR3 protein: CASSLSVAGAAYNEQFF

V gene: TRBV11-2
clone size: few
J gene: TRBJ2-1
D gene: TRBD2
CDR3 DNA: TGTGCCAGCAGCCCCCAAACTAGCGGGAGTAGGTATGAGCAGTTCTTC
CDR3 protein: CASSPQTSGSRYEQFF

V gene: TRBV2
clone size: many
J gene: TRBJ2-3
D gene: .
CDR3 DNA: TGTGCCAGCACCGAACGGGTAGGGCCCACAGATACGCAGTATTTT
CDR3 protein: CASTERVGPTDTQYF

V gene: TRBV6-2/TRBV6-3
clone size: few
J gene: TRBJ2-3
D gene: TRBD2
CDR3 DNA: TGTGCCAGCAGTTACTGGAGCGGGAGCACCACAGATACGCAGTATTTT
CDR3 protein: CASSYWSGSTTDTQYF

V gene: TRBV7-9
clone size: few
J gene: TRBJ2-7
D gene: TRBD2
CDR3 DNA: TGTGCCAGCAGCCCGAGCGGGACTAGCGGCGAGCAGTGCTTC
CDR3 protein: CASSPSGTSGEQCF

V gene: TRBV18
clone size: many
J gene: TRBJ2-1
D gene: TRBD2
CDR3 DNA: TGTGCCAGCTCACCGCGGGGGTACAATGAGCAGTTCTTC
CDR3 protein: CASSPRGYNEQFF

V gene: TRBV20-1
clone size: few
J gene: TRBJ1-5
D gene: TRBD1
CDR3 DNA: TGCAGTGCTAACCGGGACAGCTATAGCAATCAGCCCCAGCATTTT
CDR3 protein: CSANRDSYSNQPQHF

V gene: TRBV6-2/TRBV6-3
clone size: many
J gene: TRBJ2-3
D gene: TRBD2
CDR3 DNA: TGTGCCAGCAGTTACCTCCGCGGGGGGGCGGAAGAAGATACGCAGTATTTT
CDR3 protein: CASSYLRGGAEEDTQYF

V gene: TRBV27
clone size: many
J gene: TRBJ2-3
D gene: .
CDR3 DNA: TGTGCCAGCAGTTCGCCGGGGCGTGCAGATACGCAGTATTTT
CDR3 protein: CASSSPGRADTQYF

V gene: TRBV20-1
clone size: many
J gene: TRBJ1-2
D gene: .
CDR3 DNA: TGCAGTGCTAGATTACGGGTGGGGAAAGATGGCTACACCTTC
CDR3 protein: CSARLRVGKDGYTF